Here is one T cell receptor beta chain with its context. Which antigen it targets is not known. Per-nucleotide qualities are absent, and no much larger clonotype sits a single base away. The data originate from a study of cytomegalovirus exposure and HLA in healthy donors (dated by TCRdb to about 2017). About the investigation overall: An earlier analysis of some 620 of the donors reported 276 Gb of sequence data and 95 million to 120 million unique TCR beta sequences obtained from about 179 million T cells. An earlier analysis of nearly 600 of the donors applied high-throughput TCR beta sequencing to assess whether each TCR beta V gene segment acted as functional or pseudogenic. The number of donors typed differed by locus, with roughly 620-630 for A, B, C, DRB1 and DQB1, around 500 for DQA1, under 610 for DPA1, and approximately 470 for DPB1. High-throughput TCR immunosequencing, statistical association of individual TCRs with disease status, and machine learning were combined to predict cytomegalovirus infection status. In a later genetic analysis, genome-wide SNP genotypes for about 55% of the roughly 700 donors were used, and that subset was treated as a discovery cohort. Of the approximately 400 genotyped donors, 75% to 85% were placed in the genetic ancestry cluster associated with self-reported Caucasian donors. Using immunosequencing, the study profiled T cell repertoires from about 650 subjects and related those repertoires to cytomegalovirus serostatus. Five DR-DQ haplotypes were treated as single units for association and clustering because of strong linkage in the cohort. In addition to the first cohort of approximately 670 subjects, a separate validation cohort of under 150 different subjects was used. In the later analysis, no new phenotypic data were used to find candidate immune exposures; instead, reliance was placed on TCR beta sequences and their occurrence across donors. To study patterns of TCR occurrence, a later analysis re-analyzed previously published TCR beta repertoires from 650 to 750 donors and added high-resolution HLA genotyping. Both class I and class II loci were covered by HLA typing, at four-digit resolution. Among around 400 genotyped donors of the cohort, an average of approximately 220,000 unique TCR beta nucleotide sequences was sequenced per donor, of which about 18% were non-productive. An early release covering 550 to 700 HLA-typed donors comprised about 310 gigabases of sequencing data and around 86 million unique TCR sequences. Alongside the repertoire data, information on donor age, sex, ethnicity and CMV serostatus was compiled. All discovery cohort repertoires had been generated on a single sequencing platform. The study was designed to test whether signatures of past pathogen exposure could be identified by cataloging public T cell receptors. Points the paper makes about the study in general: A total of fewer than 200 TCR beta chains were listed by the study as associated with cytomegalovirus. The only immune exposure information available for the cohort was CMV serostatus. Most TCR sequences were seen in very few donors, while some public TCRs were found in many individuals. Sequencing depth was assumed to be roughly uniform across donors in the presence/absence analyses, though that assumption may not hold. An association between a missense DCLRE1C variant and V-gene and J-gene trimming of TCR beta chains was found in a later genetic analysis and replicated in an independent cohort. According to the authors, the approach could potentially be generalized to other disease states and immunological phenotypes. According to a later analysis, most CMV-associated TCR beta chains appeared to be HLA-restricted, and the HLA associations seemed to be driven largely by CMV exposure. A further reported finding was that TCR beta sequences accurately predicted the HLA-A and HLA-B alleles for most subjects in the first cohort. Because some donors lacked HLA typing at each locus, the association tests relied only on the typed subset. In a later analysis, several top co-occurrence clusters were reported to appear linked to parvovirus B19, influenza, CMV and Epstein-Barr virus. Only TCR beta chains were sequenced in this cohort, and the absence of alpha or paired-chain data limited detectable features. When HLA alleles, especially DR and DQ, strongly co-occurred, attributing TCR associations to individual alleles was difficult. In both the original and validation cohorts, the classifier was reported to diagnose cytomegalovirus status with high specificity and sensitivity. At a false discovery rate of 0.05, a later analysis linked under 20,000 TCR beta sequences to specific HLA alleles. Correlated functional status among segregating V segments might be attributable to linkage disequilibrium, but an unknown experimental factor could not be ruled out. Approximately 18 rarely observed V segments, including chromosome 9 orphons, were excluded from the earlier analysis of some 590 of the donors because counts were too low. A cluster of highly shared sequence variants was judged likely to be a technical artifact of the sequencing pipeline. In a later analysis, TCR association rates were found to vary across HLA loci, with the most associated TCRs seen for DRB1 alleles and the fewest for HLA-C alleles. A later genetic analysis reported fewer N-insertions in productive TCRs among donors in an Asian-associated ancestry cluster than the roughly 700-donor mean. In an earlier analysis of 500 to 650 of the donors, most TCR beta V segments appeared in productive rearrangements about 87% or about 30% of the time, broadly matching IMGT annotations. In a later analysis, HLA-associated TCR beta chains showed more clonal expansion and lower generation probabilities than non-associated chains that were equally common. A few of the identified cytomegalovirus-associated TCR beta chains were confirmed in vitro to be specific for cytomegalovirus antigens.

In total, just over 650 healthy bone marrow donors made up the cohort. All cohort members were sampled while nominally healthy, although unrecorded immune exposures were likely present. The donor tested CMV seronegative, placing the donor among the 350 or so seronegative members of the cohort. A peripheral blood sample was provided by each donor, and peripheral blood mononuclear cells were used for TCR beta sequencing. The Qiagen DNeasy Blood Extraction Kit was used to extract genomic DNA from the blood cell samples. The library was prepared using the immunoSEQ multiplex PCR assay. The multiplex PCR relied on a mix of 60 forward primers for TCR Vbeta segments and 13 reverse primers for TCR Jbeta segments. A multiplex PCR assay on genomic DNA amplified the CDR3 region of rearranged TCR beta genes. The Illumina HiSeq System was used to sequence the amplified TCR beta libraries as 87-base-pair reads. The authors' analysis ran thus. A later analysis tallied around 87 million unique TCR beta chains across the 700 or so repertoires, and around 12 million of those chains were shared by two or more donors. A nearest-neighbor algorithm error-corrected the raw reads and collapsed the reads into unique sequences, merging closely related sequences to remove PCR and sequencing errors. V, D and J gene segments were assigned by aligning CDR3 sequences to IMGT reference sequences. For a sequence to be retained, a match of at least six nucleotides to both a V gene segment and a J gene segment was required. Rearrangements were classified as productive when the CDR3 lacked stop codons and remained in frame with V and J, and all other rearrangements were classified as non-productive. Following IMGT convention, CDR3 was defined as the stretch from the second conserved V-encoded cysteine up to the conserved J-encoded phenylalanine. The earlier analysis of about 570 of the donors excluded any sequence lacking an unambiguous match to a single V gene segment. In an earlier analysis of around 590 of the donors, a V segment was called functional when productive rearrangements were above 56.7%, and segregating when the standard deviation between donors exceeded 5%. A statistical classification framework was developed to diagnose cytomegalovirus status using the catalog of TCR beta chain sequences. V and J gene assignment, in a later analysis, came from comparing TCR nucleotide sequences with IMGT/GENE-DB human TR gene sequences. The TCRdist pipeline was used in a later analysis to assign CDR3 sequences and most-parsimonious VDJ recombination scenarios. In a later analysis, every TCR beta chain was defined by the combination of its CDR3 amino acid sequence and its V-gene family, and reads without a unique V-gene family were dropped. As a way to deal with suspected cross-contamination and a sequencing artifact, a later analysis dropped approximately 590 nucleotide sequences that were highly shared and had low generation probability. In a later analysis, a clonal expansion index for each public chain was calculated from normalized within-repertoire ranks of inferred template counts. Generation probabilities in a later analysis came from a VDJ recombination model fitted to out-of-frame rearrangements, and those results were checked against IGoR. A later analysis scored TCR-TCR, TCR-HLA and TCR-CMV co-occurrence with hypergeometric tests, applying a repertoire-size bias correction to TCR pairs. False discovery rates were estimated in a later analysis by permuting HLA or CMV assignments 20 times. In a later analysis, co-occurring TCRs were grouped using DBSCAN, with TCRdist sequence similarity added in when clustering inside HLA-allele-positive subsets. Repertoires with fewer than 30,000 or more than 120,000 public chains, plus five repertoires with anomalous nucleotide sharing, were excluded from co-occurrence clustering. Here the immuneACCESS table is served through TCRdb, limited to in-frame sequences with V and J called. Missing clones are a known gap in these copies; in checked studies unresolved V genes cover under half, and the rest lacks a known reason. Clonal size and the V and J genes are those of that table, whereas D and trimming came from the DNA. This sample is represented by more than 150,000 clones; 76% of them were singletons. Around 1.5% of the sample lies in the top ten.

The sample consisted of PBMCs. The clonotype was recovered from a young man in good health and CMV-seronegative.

The DNA is as follows: TGTGCCAGCAGTTTAGGGGTTAGCGGGGGCGGAGAGACCCAGTACTTC. It specifies CASSLGVSGGGETQYF. The chain was built from TRBV28 and TRBJ2-5, with TRBD2 identical over 9 junction bases. Trimming accounts for 2 bases at V and 4 bases at J, while the number of junction bases matched to no gene is 8. In the germline V gene, CDR1 corresponds to MDHEN and CDR2 to SYDVKM. There are 16 amino acids in the CDR3, from cysteine to phenylalanine inclusive. The entry retains the CDR3 DNA only, 48 bases that are in frame from base 1.